These 30 T cell receptor beta chains were all obtained from the same sample, sequenced in a study of blood T cell repertoires in COVID-19. Using immunoSEQ multiplex PCR, the repertoire was profiled, and TCRdb retains in-frame clones only, with some absent. The data hold 240,000 or so clones, with 70% to 90% observed a single time. Material for sequencing was peripheral blood. The receptors come from a woman in her 70s with active or convalescent COVID-19.

V is TRBV11-2 and J is TRBJ2-7; 7 positions match TRBD2. CDR1 and CDR2 from the germline V gene are SGHAT and FQNNGV. This CDR3 comprises 15 residues. V shed 3 bases and J 3 bases; nucleotides not matched to a gene: 8. The CDR3 DNA follows: TGTGCCAGCAGCTTTTTTCCTAGCGGAAACTACGAGCAGTACTTC. Protein sequence: CASSFFPSGNYEQYF. Based on the CDR3 plus reference TRBV11-2 and TRBJ2-7, the full variable domain is EAGVAQSPRYKIIEKRQSVAFWCNPISGHATLYWYQQILGQGPKLLIQFQNNGVVDDSQLPKDRFSAERLKGVDSTLKIQPAKLEDSAVYLCASSFFPSGNYEQYFGPGTRLTVT.

The chain couples TRBV24-1 to TRBJ2-1, with a tentative D call TRBD1 (6 bases). CDR1 and CDR2 from the germline V gene are KGHDR and SFDVKD. The CDR3 is 15 residues long. The V end lost 4 bases, the J end lost 4 bases, and 13 bases lay between the germline ends. DNA for the CDR3: TGTGCCACCAGTGACCCGGGACACCGTTACAATGAGCAGTTCTTC. It encodes CATSDPGHRYNEQFF.

This sequence joins TRBV19 and TRBJ1-5, with a tentative D call TRBD1 (6 bases). Trimming shortened V by 8 bases and J by 5 bases, and 19 bases separated the two germline ends. The CDR3 extends over 15 amino acids. The germline gives CDR1 LNHDA, CDR2 SQIVND (reference sequence). The CDR3 nucleotides are TGTGCCAGTGATGAGGGGGGGACCGGTTATCAGCCCCAGCATTTT. Protein product: CASDEGGTGYQPQHF. The complete variable domain, with remaining parts taken from reference TRBV19 and TRBJ1-5, reads DGGITQSPKYLFRKEGQNVTLSCEQNLNHDAMYWYRQDPGQGLRLIYYSQIVNDFQKGDIAEGYSVSREKKESFPLTVTSAQKNPTAFYLCASDEGGTGYQPQHFGDGTRLSIL.

CDR3 DNA sequence: TGTGCCAGCATCAAGGAGGGGAACACAGATACGCAGTATTTT. Translating gives CASIKEGNTDTQYF. The rearrangement uses TRBV2 and TRBJ2-3; TRBD2 might be the D (6 bases). V was pared by 7 bases and J by 2 bases, with 13 bases between. Germline V gene lookup returns CDR1 SNHLY and CDR2 FYNNEI. This CDR3 is built from 14 residues.

This chain joins TRBV2 and TRBJ1-1; D gene uncertain. Germline V gene lookup returns CDR1 SNHLY and CDR2 FYNNEI. The CDR3 runs 13 residues. V was trimmed by 8 bases and J by 6 bases, leaving 16 bases between them. In nucleotides, the CDR3 is TGTGCCAGCTGTCGCAATCGAGCGCCTGAAGCTTTCTTT. Amino acids: CASCRNRAPEAFF.

With respect to this clone: The sample has other DNA sequences that encode this CDR3 too. The genes are TRBV11-2 and TRBJ1-3; unclear D gene. The V end was cut by 5 bases, the J end by 7 bases, with 6 bases between. The CDR3 is 11 amino acids. Germline-derived CDR1 and CDR2 are SGHAT and FQNNGV. The CDR3 loop reads CASSPLNTIYF. CDR3 bases: TGTGCCAGCAGCCCCTTGAACACCATATATTTT.

The chain couples TRBV2 to TRBJ2-7; possibly TRBD1 for D (6 bases). CDR3 length equals 12 residues. Germline-derived CDR1 and CDR2 are SNHLY and FYNNEI. Deletions cut 8 bases from V and 4 bases from J, with 12 bases between. The CDR3 loop reads CASDIQGYEQYF. The CDR3 nucleotides read TGTGCCAGCGATATACAGGGATACGAGCAGTACTTC.

The genes are TRBV6-5 and TRBJ1-1; TRBD1 matches 7 bases. Germline lookup yields CDR1 MNHEY and CDR2 SVGAGI. The CDR3 is 15 amino acids. With 2 bases clipped from V and 3 bases from J, the junction kept 6 bases outside the gene matches. The CDR3 DNA reads as TGTGCCAGCAGTTACCCAGGGGGTAGGTACACTGAAGCTTTCTTT. Translation: CASSYPGGRYTEAFF.

The chain employs TRBV19 and TRBJ1-3, with a tentative D call TRBD1 (5 bases). V dropped 7 bases and J dropped 3 bases, with 19 bases sitting between them. This CDR3 is 16 amino acids long. Germline CDR1 LNHDA, CDR2 SQIVND (reference sequence). The CDR3, as DNA: TGTGCCAGTACCATGGGAACAGGTCCCTTTGGAAACACCATATATTTT. The encoded protein is CASTMGTGPFGNTIYF.

Written as DNA, the CDR3 is TGTGCCAGCAGCCCCCAAGGGGTCTCCTACGAGCAGTACTTC. Protein product: CASSPQGVSYEQYF. V usage is TRBV5-6 and J usage is TRBJ2-7, with a weak D call TRBD1 (5 bases). Deletions cut 4 bases from V and 0 bases from J, with 11 bases between. Per the germline V gene, CDR1 is SGHDT and CDR2 is YYEEEE. CDR3 length: 14 amino acids.

Of note for this clone: Other DNA sequences in the same sample also yield this CDR3. The chain combines TRBV7-9 with TRBJ1-5; a weak D match, TRBD1 (6 bases). CDR1 is SEHNR and CDR2 is FQNEAQ in the germline V gene (reference sequence). This CDR3 spans 14 amino acids. Deletions cut 3 bases from V and 4 bases from J, with 10 bases between. The CDR3 loop reads CASSFGQGNQPQHF. In nucleotides, the CDR3 is TGTGCCAGCAGCTTTGGGCAGGGGAATCAGCCCCAGCATTTT.

The chain uses TRBV6-6 and TRBJ2-3; maybe TRBD1 (6 bases). The germline V gene encodes CDR1 MNHNY and CDR2 SVGAGI (reference sequence). Trimming removed 0 bases from V and 3 bases from J, with 13 bases in between. The CDR3 is 16 amino acids. The CDR3 loop reads CASSYSPGHQTDTQYF. CDR3 nucleotide sequence: TGTGCCAGCAGTTACTCTCCGGGACACCAAACAGATACGCAGTATTTT.

The V gene is TRBV6-5, the J gene TRBJ2-3, with D possibly TRBD1 on 5 matching bases. Germline V gene data show CDR1 as MNHEY and CDR2 as SVGAGI. Trimming removed 5 bases at V and 2 bases at J, with 8 bases between. The CDR3 loop spans 13 amino acids. CDR3 residues: CASSRGYTDTQYF. The DNA for the CDR3 is TGTGCCAGCAGTAGGGGATACACAGATACGCAGTATTTT.

This clone showed up just a few times. V usage is TRBV5-1 and J usage is TRBJ1-3; unclear D gene. The CDR3 is 14 amino acids. Trimming stripped 1 base from V and 4 bases from J, with 9 bases between. The germline V gene has CDR1 SGHRS and CDR2 YFSETQ. The CDR3: CASSLSTAGNTIYF. The CDR3 nucleotides are TGCGCCAGCAGCTTGTCAACAGCCGGAAACACCATATATTTT.

The V gene is TRBV2, the J gene TRBJ1-1; D call uncertain. The germline V gene has CDR1 SNHLY and CDR2 FYNNEI. The CDR3 spans 13 residues. The germline V and J ends were trimmed by 5 bases and 8 bases, with 15 bases remaining between them. The CDR3 DNA is TGTGCCAGCAGTTCTACAGCAAGAACAGAAGCTTTCTTT. Protein sequence: CASSSTARTEAFF.

CDR3 region: CASSLGTGVTDTQYF. In nucleotides, the CDR3 is TGCGCCAGCAGCTTGGGGACAGGGGTCACAGATACGCAGTATTTT. The chain employs TRBV5-1 and TRBJ2-3, with 9 bases that match TRBD1. The CDR3 has 15 residues. V dropped 0 bases and J dropped 2; count of bases not matched to a gene: 1. The germline gives CDR1 SGHRS, CDR2 YFSETQ. Full variable domain (outside the CDR3, taken from reference TRBV5-1 and TRBJ2-3): KAGVTQTPRYLIKTRGQQVTLSCSPISGHRSVSWYQQTPGQGLQFLFEYFSETQRNKGNFPGRFSGRQFSNSRSEMNVSTLELGDSALYLCASSLGTGVTDTQYFGPGTRLTVL.

The rearrangement uses TRBV6-5 and TRBJ2-7; TRBD1 is a possible D gene (5 bases). The V end lost 6 bases, the J end lost 2 bases, and 11 bases lay between the germline ends. The CDR3 is 13 amino acids. The V gene's germline CDR1 is MNHEY and CDR2 SVGAGI. CDR3 loop: CASRFDSTYEQYF. The CDR3 coding sequence is TGTGCCAGCAGATTCGACAGTACCTACGAGCAGTACTTC.

This chain links TRBV19 with TRBJ2-4, with a tentative D call TRBD1 (5 bases). This CDR3 has 12 residues. The V end lost 10 bases, the J end lost 11 bases, and 18 bases lay between the germline ends. The V gene's germline CDR1 is LNHDA and CDR2 SQIVND (reference sequence). The CDR3, as DNA: TGTGCCACCAAGGGAAGGGGCGATTTTCAGTACTTC. Its translation is CATKGRGDFQYF.

This chain links TRBV7-9 with TRBJ2-3; D gene ambiguous. Germline V gene lookup returns CDR1 SEHNR and CDR2 FQNEAQ (reference sequence). This CDR3 contains 12 residues. Trimming removed 3 bases at V and 4 bases at J, with 5 bases between. The CDR3 DNA follows: TGTGCCAGCAGCTTCTCGGCAGATACGCAGTATTTT. This encodes CASSFSADTQYF.

This chain joins TRBV5-6 and TRBJ1-3, with a tentative D call TRBD1 (5 bases). V lost 9 bases to trimming and J lost 0 bases, with 13 bases between them. The CDR3 consists of 14 residues. CDR1 is SGHDT and CDR2 is YYEEEE in the germline V gene. The chain's CDR3 is CATNRLTSGNTIYF. The CDR3 nucleotides read TGTGCCACGAACAGGTTAACCTCTGGAAACACCATATATTTT.

This clone was seen a few times. One junction end disagrees with the germline gene, perhaps due to a read error. This chain uses TRBV7-2 with TRBJ2-5, with TRBD2 matching over 8 bases. The CDR3 covers 12 residues. Per the germline V gene, CDR1 is SGHTA and CDR2 is FQGNSA. DNA for the CDR3: TGTGCCAGCAGCTCGGGACTAGGTTCGAAGAACTTC. It is translated as CASSSGLGSKNF.

The genes are TRBV19 and TRBJ1-2; tentative D call: TRBD1 (6 bases). CDR3 size: 12 residues. The germline CDR1 and CDR2 sequences are LNHDA and SQIVND (reference sequence). V was cut by 3 bases and J by 8 bases, with 10 bases left in between. The CDR3 bases are TGTGCCAGTAGTATGACAGGCGTGGGCTACACCTTC. Protein product: CASSMTGVGYTF.

The CDR3 protein is CASSLGQGTDTQYF. CDR3 sequence (DNA): TGTGCCAGCAGCCTGGGACAGGGAACAGATACGCAGTATTTT. The chain is built from TRBV14 and TRBJ2-3; 9 bases agree with TRBD1. V shed 4 bases, J shed 3 bases, and the junction held 2 bases outside the gene matches. Germline assignment: CDR1 SGHDN and CDR2 FVKESK. The CDR3 extends over 14 amino acids.

The V and J genes are TRBV6-2 or TRBV6-3 and TRBJ1-5; D gene uncertain. V was cut by 5 bases and J by 3 bases, with 20 bases left in between. The CDR3 runs to 17 residues. CDR1 is MNHEY and CDR2 is SVGEGT in the germline V gene. As DNA, the CDR3 is TGTGCCAGCAGTCCCGGTCGAACCCAGGTTGACAATCAGCCCCAGCATTTT. Amino acid sequence: CASSPGRTQVDNQPQHF.

The chain joins TRBV27 to TRBJ1-2, with 8 bases fitting TRBD1. V shed 10 bases and J 5 bases; nucleotides not matched to a gene: 9. This CDR3 is built from 13 residues. In germline, CDR1 is MNHEY, CDR2 SMNVEV (reference sequence). CDR3 region: CATQDRVSYGYTF. CDR3 nucleotides: TGTGCCACCCAGGACAGGGTATCATATGGCTACACCTTC.

The V gene is TRBV12-2, the J gene TRBJ1-2; TRBD1, the table's D call, lacks a check against the DNA. TRBV12-2 is labeled a pseudogene. The CDR3 runs to 18 residues. CDR3 DNA: TGTGCAAGTCGCTTATTCCGGGGACAGGGTCCCCCTAACTATGGCTACACCTTC. As protein: CASRLFRGQGPPNYGYTF.

This chain connects TRBV3-1 (or the pseudogene TRBV3-2) to TRBJ2-7; 7 bases are shared with TRBD1. The CDR3 length is 15 residues. Germline assignment: CDR1 LGHDT and CDR2 YNNKEL (reference sequence). J was trimmed by 4 bases and V by 1 base; bases with no gene match: 7. The CDR3 coding sequence is TGTGCCAGCAGCCAAGGACAGGGCCAGGCGTACGAGCAGTACTTC. It is translated as CASSQGQGQAYEQYF.

CDR3 in amino acids: CASTGDVNQPQHF. In DNA, the CDR3 is TGTGCCAGCACAGGGGACGTCAATCAGCCCCAGCATTTT. The chain is built from TRBV6-5 and TRBJ1-5; tentatively, D is TRBD1 (6 bases). The CDR3 runs to 13 residues. V was clipped by 7 bases and J by 3 bases, with 10 bases between them. Germline-derived CDR1 and CDR2 are MNHEY and SVGAGI.

Comments on this clone: The same CDR3 arises from other DNA sequences in this sample as well. V usage is TRBV19 and J usage is TRBJ1-5, with TRBD1 matching over 7 bases. The CDR3 totals 13 residues. Germline V lookup: CDR1 LNHDA, CDR2 SQIVND (reference sequence). Trimming cost V 6 bases and J 6 bases; bases outside gene matches: 5. CDR3 residues: CASSVQGGQPQHF. The CDR3 nucleotides read TGTGCCAGTAGCGTCCAGGGGGGTCAGCCCCAGCATTTT.

The J gene is TRBJ2-1, the V gene TRBV11-3; unclear D gene. V was shortened by 1 base and J by 0 bases, with 19 bases between the two germline ends. Per the germline V gene, CDR1 is SGHNT and CDR2 is YENEEA. The length of the CDR3 is 19 residues. DNA for the CDR3: TGTGCCAGCAGCTTAGGTTTGCGGCCCTTAAACCCCTCCTACAATGAGCAGTTCTTC. Translating it yields CASSLGLRPLNPSYNEQFF.